This T cell receptor beta chain emerged from a study of T cells in Graves' hyperthyroidism and ophthalmopathy. The germline V gene encodes CDR1 LGHDT and CDR2 YNNKEL (reference sequence). The junction had 10 bases not matched to a gene; V was cut back by 0 bases and J by 8 bases. The CDR3 covers 17 residues. This clonotype was counted at least ten times. As yet, its antigen is unknown. RNA transcripts provided the source from which TCR beta CDR3 regions were amplified. In the first-round RT-PCR of the TCR CDR3, the HTBI primer set was used. One entry per CDR3 protein results from TCRdb running MiXCR on the multiplex PCR reads. The profile shows roughly 180,000 distinct CDR3 sequences, less than 10% of them singletons. Findings and limits, study-wide: Ophthalmopathy prediction by the model preceded onset by a median 6.5 months. Among clonotypes expanded in thyroid above 0.001, most were also found in blood.

Recently diagnosed hyperthyroidism of less than 2 months' duration affected patients aged 18 to 65. Reasons for excluding patients were uncontrolled infection, other autoimmune disease, pregnancy or lactation. This TCR was recovered from a woman younger than 30 with Graves' hyperthyroidism that later progressed to Graves' ophthalmopathy. The sequencing sample was made of blood. This rearrangement joins TRBV3-1 to TRBJ2-1, with 10 bases identical to TRBD2. Here the CDR3 reads CASSQEESGRAMDEQFF. In nucleotides, the CDR3 is TGTGCCAGCAGCCAAGAGGAGAGCGGGAGGGCCATGGATGAGCAGTTCTTC.